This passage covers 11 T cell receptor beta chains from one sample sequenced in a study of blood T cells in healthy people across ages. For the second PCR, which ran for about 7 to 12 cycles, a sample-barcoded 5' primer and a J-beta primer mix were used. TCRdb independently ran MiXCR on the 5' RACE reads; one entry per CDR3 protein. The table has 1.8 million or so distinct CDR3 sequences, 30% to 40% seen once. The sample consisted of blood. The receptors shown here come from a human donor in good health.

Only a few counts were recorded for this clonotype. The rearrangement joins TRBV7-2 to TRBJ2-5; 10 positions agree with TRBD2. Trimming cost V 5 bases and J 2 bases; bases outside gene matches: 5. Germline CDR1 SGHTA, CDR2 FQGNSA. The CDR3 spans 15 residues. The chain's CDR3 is CASSETSGYQETQYF. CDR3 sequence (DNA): TGTGCCAGCAGCGAGACTAGCGGGTATCAAGAGACCCAGTACTTC.

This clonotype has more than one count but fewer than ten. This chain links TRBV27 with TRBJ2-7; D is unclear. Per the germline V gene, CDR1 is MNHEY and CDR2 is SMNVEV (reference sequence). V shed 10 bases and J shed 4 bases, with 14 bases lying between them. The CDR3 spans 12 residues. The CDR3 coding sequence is TGTGCCACTACCCTTCGGGTGTACGAGCAGTACTTC. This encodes CATTLRVYEQYF.

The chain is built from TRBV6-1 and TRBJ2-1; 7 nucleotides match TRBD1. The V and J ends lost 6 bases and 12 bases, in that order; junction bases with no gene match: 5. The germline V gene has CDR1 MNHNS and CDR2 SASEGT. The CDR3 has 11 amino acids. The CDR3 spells CASRGRGPQFF. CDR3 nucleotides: TGTGCCAGCAGAGGAAGGGGGCCGCAGTTCTTC.

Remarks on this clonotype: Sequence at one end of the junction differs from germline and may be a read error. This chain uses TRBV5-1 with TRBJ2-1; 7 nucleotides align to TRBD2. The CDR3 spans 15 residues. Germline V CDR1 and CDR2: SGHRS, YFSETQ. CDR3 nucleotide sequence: TGCGCCGGCAGCTTGGGAGGGACTACTAACAATGAGCAGTTCTTC. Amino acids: CAGSLGGTTNNEQFF.

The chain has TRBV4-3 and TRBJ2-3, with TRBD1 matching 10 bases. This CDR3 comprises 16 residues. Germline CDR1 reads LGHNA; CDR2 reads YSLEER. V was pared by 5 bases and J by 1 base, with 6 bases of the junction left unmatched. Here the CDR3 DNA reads TGCGCCAGCAGCGCCACGACAGGGGGCGGCACAGATACGCAGTATTTT. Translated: CASSATTGGGTDTQYF.

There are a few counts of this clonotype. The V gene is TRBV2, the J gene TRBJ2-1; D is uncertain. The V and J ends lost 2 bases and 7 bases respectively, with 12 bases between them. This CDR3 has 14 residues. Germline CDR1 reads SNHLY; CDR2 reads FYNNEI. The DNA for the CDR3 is TGTGCCAGCAGTGAAATAAGTGAATTGAATGAGCAGTTCTTC. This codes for CASSEISELNEQFF.

For the CDR3, the DNA is TGTGCTAGTGGTTTACCGGGACAGGGAATACTCGAGCAGTACTTC. Amino acids: CASGLPGQGILEQYF. The chain carries TRBV12-5 and TRBJ2-5; TRBD1 aligns across 9 bases. The DNA end is more similar to TRBJ2-7, so the J call may be wrong. Germline CDR1 reads LGHNT; CDR2 reads FRNRAP. This CDR3 region has 15 residues.

The CDR3 loop reads CASSPTSVSVAEAFF. Written as DNA, the CDR3 is TGTGCCAGCAGCCCAACAAGCGTTTCGGTAGCTGAAGCTTTCTTT. The V and J genes are TRBV7-2 and TRBJ1-1; no firm D call. The CDR3 length is 15 residues. The germline gives CDR1 SGHTA, CDR2 FQGNSA. The V and J ends lost 5 bases and 6 bases respectively, with 19 bases between them.

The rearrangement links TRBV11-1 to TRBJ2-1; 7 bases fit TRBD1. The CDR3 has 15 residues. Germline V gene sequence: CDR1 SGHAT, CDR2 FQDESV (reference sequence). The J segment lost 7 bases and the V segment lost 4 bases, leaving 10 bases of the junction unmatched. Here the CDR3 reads CASSSTTGVKNEQFF. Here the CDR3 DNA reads TGTGCCAGCAGCTCTACCACAGGGGTTAAGAATGAGCAGTTCTTC.

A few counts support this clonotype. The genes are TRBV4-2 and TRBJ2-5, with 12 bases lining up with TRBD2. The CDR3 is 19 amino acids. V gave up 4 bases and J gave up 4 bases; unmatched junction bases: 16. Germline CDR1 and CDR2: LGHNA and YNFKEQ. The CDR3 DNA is TGTGCCAGCAGCCTCCGACAGGGTGCTAGCGGGGGGGCGGGAGAGACCCAGTACTTC. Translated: CASSLRQGASGGAGETQYF.

The CDR3 reads CASSFRDWKSGANVLTF. Written as DNA, the CDR3 is TGCGCCAGCAGCTTCAGGGACTGGAAGTCTGGGGCCAACGTCCTGACTTTC. The chain employs TRBV5-1 and TRBJ2-6; D possibly corresponds to TRBD2 (6 bases). Germline CDR1 SGHRS, CDR2 YFSETQ. There are 17 residues in the CDR3. The V end lost 2 bases, the J end lost 1 base, and 13 bases lay between the germline ends.